The present T cell receptor (beta chain) was sequenced within a study of T cells in Graves' hyperthyroidism and ophthalmopathy. V lost 5 bases to trimming and J lost 4 bases, with 17 bases between them. This CDR3 is 15 amino acids long. Per the germline V gene, CDR1 is SGHAT and CDR2 is FQNNGV. This clonotype was seen many times. TCR beta CDR3 region amplification was performed from RNA transcripts. HTBI primers were used for first-round RT-PCR of the TCR CDR3. Each CDR3 protein is one row after TCRdb ran MiXCR on the multiplex PCR reads. The data hold more than 250,000 distinct CDR3 sequences, with over 12% observed a single time.

The sample comprised blood. This rearrangement joins TRBV11-2 to TRBJ1-1, with D uncertain. This clonotype was sampled from a woman in her fifties or sixties with Graves' hyperthyroidism that later progressed to Graves' ophthalmopathy. CDR3 loop: CASSEAAGLSTEAFF. The CDR3 coding sequence is TGTGCCAGCAGCGAGGCGGCCGGGTTGAGCACTGAAGCTTTCTTT.